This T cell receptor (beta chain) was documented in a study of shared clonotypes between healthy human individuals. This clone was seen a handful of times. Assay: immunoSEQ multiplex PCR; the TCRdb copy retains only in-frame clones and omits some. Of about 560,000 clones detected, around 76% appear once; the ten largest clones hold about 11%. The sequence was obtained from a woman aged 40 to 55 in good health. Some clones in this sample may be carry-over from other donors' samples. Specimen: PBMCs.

Here the CDR3 reads CASSWDRNTEAFF. DNA of the CDR3: TGTGCCAGCAGCTGGGACAGGAACACTGAAGCTTTCTTT. The rearrangement joins TRBV5-4 to TRBJ1-1, with 7 nucleotides matching TRBD1. The ends lost 3 bases at V and 1 base at J; junction bases unmatched: 0. This CDR3 has 13 residues. Per germline, CDR1 SGHNT and CDR2 YYREEE (reference sequence).